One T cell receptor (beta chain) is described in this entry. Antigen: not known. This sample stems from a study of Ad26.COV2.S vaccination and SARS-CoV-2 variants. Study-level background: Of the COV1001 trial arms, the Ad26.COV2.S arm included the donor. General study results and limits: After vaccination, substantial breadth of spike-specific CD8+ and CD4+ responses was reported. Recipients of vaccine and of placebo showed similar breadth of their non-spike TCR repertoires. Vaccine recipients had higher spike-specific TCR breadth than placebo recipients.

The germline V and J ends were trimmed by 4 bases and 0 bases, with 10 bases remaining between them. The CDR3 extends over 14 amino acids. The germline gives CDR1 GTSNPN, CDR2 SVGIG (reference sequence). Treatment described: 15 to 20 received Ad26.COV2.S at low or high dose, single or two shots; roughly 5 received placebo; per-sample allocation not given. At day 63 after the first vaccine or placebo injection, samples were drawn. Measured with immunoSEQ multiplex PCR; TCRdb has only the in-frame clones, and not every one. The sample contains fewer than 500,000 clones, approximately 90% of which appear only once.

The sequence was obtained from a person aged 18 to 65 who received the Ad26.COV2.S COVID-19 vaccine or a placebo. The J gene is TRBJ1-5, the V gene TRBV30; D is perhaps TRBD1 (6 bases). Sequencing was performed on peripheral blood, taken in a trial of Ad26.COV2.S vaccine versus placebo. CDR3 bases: TGTGCCTGGAAACAGGGTTATAGCAATCAGCCCCAGCATTTT. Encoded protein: CAWKQGYSNQPQHF. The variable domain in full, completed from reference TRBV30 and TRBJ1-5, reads SQTIHQWPATLVQPVGSPLSLECTVEGTSNPNLYWYRQAAGRGLQLLFYSVGIGQISSEVPQNLSASRPQDRQFILSSKKLLLSDSGFYLCAWKQGYSNQPQHFGDGTRLSIL.